Sequencing of this T cell receptor (beta chain) was carried out in a study of human T cells and chemical hapten exposure. Study at large: How much TCR each sample yielded varied, mostly because pooled library volumes differed slightly. Study results and caveats: Those TCRs sitting above 1 in 1000 frequency stayed the same with DPC sensitization.

Library construction involved attaching unique molecular identifiers to individual cDNA molecules, which allowed quantitative, reproducible TCR counting. Per the study methods: The number of TCRs in each sample had a median of around 96,000 and spanned roughly 23,224 to 750,000. TCRdb re-derived calls from the 5' RACE reads in MiXCR, one entry per CDR3 protein. None of the V and J calls come from the authors' own analysis; TCRdb made them. The repertoire consists of about 140,000 distinct CDR3 sequences, with around 4.1% occurring once and the leading ten covering approximately 1.4%. The sample holds many counts of this clonotype. The target antigen is unknown. The study extracted total RNA from unfractionated whole blood. The TCR comes from a female donor in good health.

Here the CDR3 reads CASSLGGTEQETQYF. The DNA of the CDR3 is TGTGCCAGCAGTCTAGGGGGGACAGAACAAGAGACCCAGTACTTC. This chain uses TRBV7-2 with TRBJ2-5, with D perhaps matching TRBD1 (7 bases). CDR1 is SGHTA and CDR2 is FQGNSA in the germline V gene. V was trimmed by 6 bases and J by 2 bases, leaving 16 bases between them. The CDR3 runs to 15 residues. The complete variable domain, with remaining parts taken from reference TRBV7-2 and TRBJ2-5, reads GAGVSQSPSNKVTEKGKDVELRCDPISGHTALYWYRQSLGQGLEFLIYFQGNSAPDKSGLPSDRFSAERTGGSVSTLTIQRTQQEDSAVYLCASSLGGTEQETQYFGPGTRLLVL.